This T cell receptor (beta chain) was captured in a study of CD8+ T cells in alopecia areata. Turning to this clone: As yet, its antigen is unknown.

General study findings and limits: Patients shared TCRs less clearly than mice did, possibly for HLA-related reasons. Many expanded lesional clones persisted in scalp and blood during tofacitinib. Lesional scalp, notably in alopecia totalis/universalis, had clonality above that of normal scalp.

Germline V CDR1 and CDR2: SGHRS, YFSETQ. V gave up 4 bases and J gave up 9 bases, with 14 bases separating them. This CDR3 contains 13 residues. Treatment of the sample: oral pan-JAK inhibitor, 5-10 mg twice daily. RNA extraction was followed by reverse transcription into cDNA, which acted as the sequencing template. Sequenced by immunoSEQ multiplex PCR; TCRdb stores in-frame clones only, minus some. The top ten clones hold 9.5% to 14% of a sample with roughly 200,000 clones, about 53% of them seen once. The rearrangement links TRBV5-1 to TRBJ2-1; D possibly corresponds to TRBD2 (5 bases). This TCR was recovered from a human donor with alopecia areata. The starting material was CD8+ T cells sorted from blood, obtained at week 24, from a patient treated with tofacitinib. The CDR3 coding sequence is TGCGCCAGCAGCATCTCCACGGCGGGTGAGCAGTTCTTC. Its protein product is CASSISTAGEQFF.